A selection of T cell receptor beta chains follows, all from one sample in a study of molecular identifiers for immune sequencing clone quantification. TCRdb independently ran MiXCR on the PCR reads; one entry per CDR3 protein. This table has hundreds of thousands of distinct CDR3 sequences, about 20% appearing once. The sample was naive CD8+ T cells from blood, with Jurkat cell RNA spiked in. These receptors originate from a human donor in good health. Some libraries in this study had Jurkat cell RNA spiked in. Both conserved end residues are part of each CDR3. D genes are given only for firm matches. Clone size is given for some rows only: seen once, a few or many times, or a class if the clone is expanded.

abundance,d_gene,j_gene,v_gene,CDR3nt,CDR3aa
many,.,TRBJ1-4,TRBV28,TGTGCCAGCCACGAAGATGGGACATCCGACACAACTAATGAAAAACTGTTTTTT,CASHEDGTSDTTNEKLFF
.,.,TRBJ1-1,TRBV2,TGTGCCAGCCTCGGGACGGAGAGACTCGCTTTCTTT,CASLGTERLAFF
.,.,TRBJ2-5,TRBV12-5,TGTGCTAGTTCTTTAGGGGTTTGGGAGACCCAGTACTTC,CASSLGVWETQYF
many,.,TRBJ2-7,TRBV6-5,TGTGCCAGCAGCTTAGCGGTCCGAACCCCCGAGCAGTACTTC,CASSLAVRTPEQYF
few,.,TRBJ2-3,TRBV27,TGTGCCAGCAGTAGGTACCCAGGGGGCACAGATACGCAGTATTTT,CASSRYPGGTDTQYF
.,.,TRBJ2-5,TRBV19,TGTGCCAGTAGTATAAGGACCACCCAAGAGACCCAGTACTTC,CASSIRTTQETQYF
.,TRBD1,TRBJ1-3,TRBV6-2/TRBV6-3,TGTGCCAGCAGTTGGACAGGGGGCGCGAATTTGGTGGCTCATTTT,CASSWTGGANLVAHF
many,.,TRBJ2-1,TRBV20-1,TGCAGTGCTAGAGGTCCCCTAGATCCTGAGCAGTTCTTC,CSARGPLDPEQFF
.,.,TRBJ2-3,TRBV13,TGTGCCAGCAGCTCCACGACAGATACGCGGTATTTT,CASSSTTDTRYF
.,TRBD1,TRBJ2-6,TRBV10-1,TGCGCCAGCAGTGTCCGGGACAGGGGGTCTGGGGCCAACGTCCTGACTTTC,CASSVRDRGSGANVLTF
.,.,TRBJ2-1,TRBV20-1,TGCAGTGCTAGAGATGTGAGCTCCTACAATGAGCAGTTCTTC,CSARDVSSYNEQFF
few,TRBD1,TRBJ2-3,TRBV12-3/TRBV12-4,TGTGCCTCTTCCGAGACAGGGGTAGTTTCCGACACAGATACGCAGTATTTT,CASSETGVVSDTDTQYF
few,.,TRBJ1-1,TRBV12-3/TRBV12-4,.,CASSSSGRADTEAFF
many,.,TRBJ1-1,TRBV20-1,TGCAGTGCTAGCGTACCGATCTTGCGATCCCCGAACACTGAAGCTTTCTTT,CSASVPILRSPNTEAFF
few,.,TRBJ2-7,TRBV29-1,TGCAGCGTTGGTGGGGGGCGCCGTTACGAGCAGTACTTC,CSVGGGRRYEQYF
few,.,TRBJ2-5,TRBV4-2,TGTGCCAGCAGCCAAGTTGGCAAAGAGACCCAGTACTTC,CASSQVGKETQYF
.,.,TRBJ2-5,TRBV20-1,TGCAGTGCTAGAGAGACTTACCAAGAGACCCAGTACTTC,CSARETYQETQYF
few,.,TRBJ2-1,TRBV9,TGTGCCAGCAGCCCCGGACGGATGCACTACAATGAGCAGTTCTTC,CASSPGRMHYNEQFF
many,.,TRBJ2-7,TRBV28,TGTGCCAGCAGTGACCCCCAGGGTCCCTACGAGCAGTACTTC,CASSDPQGPYEQYF
many,TRBD2,TRBJ2-7,TRBV5-4,TGTGCCAGCAACCTAGCGGGATTAGGGGACGAGCAGTACTTC,CASNLAGLGDEQYF
many,.,TRBJ1-1,TRBV27,TGTGCCAGCAGCTGGGGGTTCCACACTGAAGCTTTCTTT,CASSWGFHTEAFF
.,TRBD2,TRBJ2-2,TRBV2,TGTGCCAGCAGTTCTACGACTAGCGGGGGGGCCTCGACCGGGGAGCTGTTTTTT,CASSSTTSGGASTGELFF
many,.,TRBJ2-7,TRBV4-1,TGCGCCAGCAGCCAAGAGGGGGGACTGACCGAGCAGTACTTC,CASSQEGGLTEQYF
few,TRBD1,TRBJ1-1,TRBV27,TGTGCCAGCAGTTTATATGGACAGGGGGCCTCTGAAGCTTTCTTT,CASSLYGQGASEAFF
many,TRBD2,TRBJ2-2,TRBV7-6,TGTGCCAGCAGCCCCAGCGGGGGCCCTTACACCGGGGAGCTGTTTTTT,CASSPSGGPYTGELFF
many,TRBD1,TRBJ2-7,TRBV7-6,TGTGCCAGCAGCATCTGCGACAGGGGGATGTGTGAGCAGTACTTC,CASSICDRGMCEQYF
many,.,TRBJ1-1,TRBV4-3,TGCGCCAGCAGCCAAGATCCTTGGGCTAGGGACACTGAAGCTTTCTTT,CASSQDPWARDTEAFF
many,TRBD1,TRBJ2-5,TRBV19,TGTGCCAGTAGTATCCTTACAGGGGGCGCCGAGACCCAGTACTTC,CASSILTGGAETQYF